These 12 T cell receptor beta chains were all obtained from the same sample, sequenced in a study of blood T cell repertoires in COVID-19. TCRdb's table, derived via immunoSEQ multiplex PCR, lists solely in-frame clones and lacks some. The sample contains 250,000 to 350,000 clones, roughly 87% of which appear only once. Sequencing used peripheral blood. Receptor source: a man younger than 35 with active or convalescent COVID-19.

The gene calls are TRBV6-5 and TRBJ1-2; no firm D call. V lost 3 bases, J lost 4 bases, and 9 bases lay in between. The CDR3 is made up of 13 amino acids. CDR1 and CDR2 from the germline V gene are MNHEY and SVGAGI. CDR3 in DNA: TGTGCCAGCAGTTATGGTTCTAGCTATGGCTACACCTTC. Translating gives CASSYGSSYGYTF.

The chain employs TRBV6-5 and TRBJ2-7, with 9 bases that match TRBD2. Per germline, CDR1 MNHEY and CDR2 SVGAGI. CDR3 length equals 15 residues. After removal of 3 bases from V and 3 bases from J, the junction contained 6 bases not matched to a gene. CDR3 nucleotides: TGTGCCAGCAGTTATAGTAGCGGGAGTAGCTACGAGCAGTACTTC. Translating it yields CASSYSSGSSYEQYF.

V usage is TRBV18 and J usage is TRBJ2-5, with 8 positions matching TRBD1. Trimming at V came to 6 bases and at J to 1 base, leaving 4 bases not matched to a gene. Germline loops: CDR1 KGHSH, CDR2 LQKENI. CDR3 length: 14 amino acids. The CDR3 sequence is CASSTQGGQETQYF. The CDR3 DNA reads as TGTGCCAGCTCTACACAGGGGGGCCAAGAGACCCAGTACTTC.

The chain couples TRBV5-1 to TRBJ1-2, with 7 nucleotides matching TRBD1. Germline-derived CDR1 and CDR2 are SGHRS and YFSETQ. The CDR3 spans 13 residues. The ends lost 4 bases at V and 4 bases at J; junction bases unmatched: 4. The CDR3 is CASSRGDSYGYTF. As DNA, the CDR3 is TGCGCCAGCAGCCGCGGGGACAGCTATGGCTACACCTTC. The variable domain in full, completed from reference TRBV5-1 and TRBJ1-2, reads KAGVTQTPRYLIKTRGQQVTLSCSPISGHRSVSWYQQTPGQGLQFLFEYFSETQRNKGNFPGRFSGRQFSNSRSEMNVSTLELGDSALYLCASSRGDSYGYTFGSGTRLTVV.

V gene TRBV2 combines with J gene TRBJ2-1; 15 positions match TRBD2. V shed 10 bases, J shed 12 bases, and the junction held 16 bases outside the gene matches. CDR1 and CDR2 from the germline V gene are SNHLY and FYNNEI. The CDR3 spans 16 residues. CDR3 sequence (DNA): TGTGCCATCGGGACTAGCGGGGGGAACATACGTGTGTCGCAGTTCTTC. It is translated as CAIGTSGGNIRVSQFF.

This clone was seen only a few times. The chain is built from TRBV19 and TRBJ1-6; D is possibly TRBD1 (5 bases). The CDR3 is 15 amino acids. V lost 0 bases and J 8 bases, leaving 11 bases between the germline ends. Germline CDR1 reads LNHDA; CDR2 reads SQIVND (reference sequence). CDR3 region: CASSIDRGRDSPLHF. DNA for the CDR3: TGTGCCAGTAGTATAGATAGGGGTCGAGATTCACCCCTCCACTTT.

This sequence joins TRBV5-6 and TRBJ2-1; perhaps TRBD1 as D (6 bases). The germline CDR1 and CDR2 sequences are SGHDT and YYEEEE. The CDR3 spans 16 residues. Trimming took 0 bases from V and 0 from J, leaving 10 bases between them. CDR3 sequence reads: CASSLGTVSSYNEQFF. Here the CDR3 DNA reads TGTGCCAGCAGCTTGGGGACAGTAAGCTCCTACAATGAGCAGTTCTTC.

This sequence joins TRBV15 and TRBJ2-5; 8 nucleotides line up with TRBD2. With 0 bases clipped from V and 5 bases from J, the junction kept 5 bases outside the gene matches. Germline lookup yields CDR1 LNHNV and CDR2 YYDKDF (reference sequence). This CDR3 spans 15 amino acids. CDR3 residues: CATSRERTSRETQYF. The CDR3, as DNA: TGTGCCACCAGCAGAGAGAGGACTAGCCGGGAGACCCAGTACTTC.

J is TRBJ2-7 and V is TRBV19; TRBD1 matches at 7 bases. The trim removed 9 bases at V and 2 bases at J, leaving 10 bases unmatched. Germline V gene sequence: CDR1 LNHDA, CDR2 SQIVND (reference sequence). The CDR3 length is 14 residues. This chain's CDR3 is CASRSGTATYEQYF. For the CDR3, the DNA is TGTGCCAGCCGCTCCGGGACAGCTACCTACGAGCAGTACTTC.

This chain connects TRBV6-2 or TRBV6-3 to TRBJ2-2; 8 bases fit TRBD1. V gave up 4 bases and J gave up 5 bases; unmatched junction bases: 15. Germline values: CDR1 MNHEY, CDR2 SVGEGT. CDR3 size: 18 residues. CDR3 sequence: CASSFALGTGYWTGELFF. The DNA of the CDR3 is TGTGCCAGCAGTTTTGCCCTTGGGACAGGCTATTGGACCGGGGAGCTGTTTTTT.

This clone was seen a single time. The chain links TRBV19 to TRBJ2-5; D gene uncertain. CDR1 and CDR2 (germline): LNHDA, SQIVND (reference sequence). The CDR3 covers 14 residues. Trimming stripped 2 bases from V and 1 base from J, with 8 bases between. The CDR3 loop is CASSIRGPQETQYF. CDR3 DNA sequence: TGTGCCAGTAGTATACGAGGCCCCCAAGAGACCCAGTACTTC.

The chain links TRBV7-8 to TRBJ1-1; maybe TRBD1 (6 bases). Trimming took 4 bases from V and 1 from J, leaving 13 bases between them. Germline values: CDR1 SGHVS, CDR2 FQNEAQ. The CDR3 length is 15 residues. The DNA of the CDR3 is TGTGCCAGCAGCTCACGACAGGTGGGGAACACTGAAGCTTTCTTT. Amino acid sequence: CASSSRQVGNTEAFF. Combining the CDR3 with reference TRBV7-8 and TRBJ1-1 gives the whole variable domain GAGVSQSPRYKVAKRGQDVALRCDPISGHVSLFWYQQALGQGPEFLTYFQNEAQLDKSGLPSDRFFAERPEGSVSTLKIQRTQQEDSAVYLCASSSRQVGNTEAFFGQGTRLTVV.